This entry features one T cell receptor beta chain sequence. The record originates from a study of blood T cell repertoires in COVID-19. For the study at large: Researchers got acute and convalescent COVID-19 samples from the United States, Italy and Spain. From T cells, B-cell-depleted T cells, or PBMCs came the material, which was cDNA or gDNA.

In the original analysis: Estimates of nucleated cell counts were drawn from the amplification of reference gene primers. Some clones are missing from TCRdb's copy, which holds only in-frame ones; the method was immunoSEQ multiplex PCR. That table is the source of V, J and clone size, and D and trimming were worked out from the DNA. Of more than 85,000 clones in the sample, approximately 80% were seen once. CDR3 size: 15 residues. Unmatched junction bases numbered 2, after V lost 1 base and J lost 3 bases. Germline loops: CDR1 SGHNT, CDR2 YENEEA. The V gene is TRBV11-3, the J gene TRBJ1-1; 10 bases fit TRBD1. The receptor was isolated from a man aged 60 to 69 with acute or convalescent COVID-19. The source material was peripheral blood. The DNA of the CDR3 is TGTGCCAGCAGCTTAGGTGGGACAGGGGACACTGAAGCTTTCTTT. Translation: CASSLGGTGDTEAFF.